This T cell receptor beta chain derives from a study of beta chain features in type 1 diabetes. As every portion of the isolated RNA was reverse transcribed, the sequencing read expressed TCRB transcripts. Sequencing was performed with immunoSEQ multiplex PCR; in TCRdb, only in-frame clones are kept and a portion is missing. The sample consists of 160,000 or so clones, 9% of them appearing once. Note on this clone: The antigen is unknown.

Study outcomes and limitations: Within each of all four CD4+ subsets, Type 1 diabetes patients had TCRB CDR3s that were moderately but significantly shorter.

This CDR3 is 16 amino acids long. Germline CDR1 LGHNA, CDR2 YNFKEQ. The germline V and J ends were trimmed by 1 base and 0 bases, with 12 bases remaining between them. The clonotype was recovered from a woman younger than 45 with type 1 diabetes. The sequencing sample was made of central memory CD4+ T cells from blood. The rearrangement joins TRBV4-2 to TRBJ1-2; D uncertain. This CDR3 reads CASSQVPGAPNYGYTF. CDR3 DNA: TGTGCCAGCAGCCAAGTACCGGGAGCACCTAACTATGGCTACACCTTC.